The 4 T cell receptor beta chains below all came from one sample that was sequenced in a study of blood T cell repertoires in COVID-19. Sequenced by immunoSEQ multiplex PCR; TCRdb stores in-frame clones only, minus some. The sample records 250,000 to 350,000 clones, 88% being singletons. Sequencing was done on a sample of PBMCs or T cells enriched from blood (not recorded which). The receptors derive from a woman aged 50 to 60 who had recovered from COVID-19.

This chain joins TRBV4-2 and TRBJ2-7, with 11 bases identical to TRBD2. Germline trimming cut 0 bases from V and 6 bases from J; bases unmatched to any gene: 10. This CDR3 is 17 amino acids long. Looked up from germline, CDR1 is LGHNA and CDR2 is YNFKEQ. CDR3 protein: CASSQDRSSGRIGEQYF. DNA for the CDR3: TGTGCCAGCAGCCAAGATAGGTCTAGCGGGAGGATAGGCGAGCAGTACTTC.

This chain uses TRBV30 with TRBJ2-7; 7 bases are shared with TRBD2. The junction had 12 bases not matched to a gene; V was cut back by 0 bases and J by 4 bases. The CDR3 runs to 16 residues. CDR1 is GTSNPN, CDR2 SVGIG, per germline (reference sequence). The CDR3 nucleotides are TGTGCCTGGAGTGTATTTGTGAGGCGGGAGTCTTACGAGCAGTACTTC. This encodes CAWSVFVRRESYEQYF. Supplemented by reference TRBV30 and TRBJ2-7, the full variable domain reads SQTIHQWPATLVQPVGSPLSLECTVEGTSNPNLYWYRQAAGRGLQLLFYSVGIGQISSEVPQNLSASRPQDRQFILSSKKLLLSDSGFYLCAWSVFVRRESYEQYFGPGTRLTVT.

CDR3 region: CASEKGGIETQYF. CDR3 DNA: TGTGCCAGCGAAAAAGGGGGAATCGAGACCCAGTACTTC. The chain has TRBV7-8 and TRBJ2-5; a weak D match, TRBD1 (6 bases). CDR1 is SGHVS, CDR2 FQNEAQ, per germline. V was pared by 8 bases and J by 5 bases, with 15 bases between. CDR3 size: 13 residues.

The chain carries TRBV30 and TRBJ2-7, with TRBD2 matching 10 bases. Germline V gives CDR1 GTSNPN, CDR2 SVGIG (reference sequence). Unmatched junction bases numbered 11, after V lost 8 bases and J lost 4 bases. The CDR3 is 14 amino acids. CDR3 in amino acids: CAGGELAGVYEQYF. The CDR3 DNA reads as TGTGCCGGCGGGGAGCTAGCGGGAGTGTACGAGCAGTACTTC.